This T cell receptor (beta chain) is from a study of blood T cell repertoires in COVID-19. Generated by immunoSEQ multiplex PCR, the TCRdb table keeps only in-frame clones and is missing some. Seen here are 250,000 to 350,000 clones, 85% to 90% observed once, and the top ten hold 2.4%. The CDR3 is made up of 15 amino acids. Trimming cost V 2 bases and J 2 bases; bases outside gene matches: 3. Germline CDR1 and CDR2: SGHVS and FQNEAQ. This TCR was recovered from a woman under 30 who had recovered from COVID-19. The sequenced sample was PBMCs or T cells enriched from blood (not recorded which). The chain couples TRBV7-8 to TRBJ2-7; 10 positions agree with TRBD1. CDR3 in DNA: TGTGCCAGCAGCTTATTAGGGACAGGGGCCTACGAGCAGTACTTC. This translates into CASSLLGTGAYEQYF.